This T cell receptor (beta chain) was captured in a study of post-analysis software for immune sequencing data. Overall study results and limits: Patients showed TRBV5-6, TRBV5-1 and TRBV20-1 among a few TRBV segments more frequent than in controls.

The CDR3 is made up of 15 amino acids. V was shortened by 7 bases and J by 0 bases, with 12 bases between the two germline ends. A note on this clonotype: Its specificity is not known.

The TCR beta cDNA libraries contained unique molecular identifiers. TCRdb ran MiXCR on the PCR reads and lists one entry per CDR3 protein. Of 750,000 to 950,000 distinct CDR3 sequences listed, roughly 58% are singletons. The clonotype comes from a girl aged 10-17 years with multiple sclerosis. The specimen sequenced was blood. This chain joins TRBV12-3 or TRBV12-4 and TRBJ2-2; D might be TRBD1 (7 bases). This CDR3 reads CASNAGQTNTGELFF. DNA of the CDR3: TGTGCCAGCAACGCGGGACAGACGAACACCGGGGAGCTGTTTTTT.